This T cell receptor beta chain was identified in a study of blood T cell repertoires in COVID-19. This table comes from immunoSEQ multiplex PCR, and its TCRdb copy is limited to in-frame clones, with some not included. The sample yields some 350,000 clones, approximately 92% seen once. Germline lookup yields CDR1 MNHNS and CDR2 SASEGT. The V segment lost 2 bases and the J segment 5 bases; nucleotides outside the gene matches: 2. The CDR3 extends over 13 amino acids. The sequenced sample was PBMCs or T cells enriched from blood (not recorded which). The TCR was taken from a man aged 18 to 35 who had recovered from COVID-19. V gene TRBV6-1 combines with J gene TRBJ1-2, with TRBD1 matching 7 bases. This chain's CDR3 is CASSERQGYGYTF. Here the CDR3 DNA reads TGTGCCAGCAGTGAAAGACAGGGTTATGGCTACACCTTC.